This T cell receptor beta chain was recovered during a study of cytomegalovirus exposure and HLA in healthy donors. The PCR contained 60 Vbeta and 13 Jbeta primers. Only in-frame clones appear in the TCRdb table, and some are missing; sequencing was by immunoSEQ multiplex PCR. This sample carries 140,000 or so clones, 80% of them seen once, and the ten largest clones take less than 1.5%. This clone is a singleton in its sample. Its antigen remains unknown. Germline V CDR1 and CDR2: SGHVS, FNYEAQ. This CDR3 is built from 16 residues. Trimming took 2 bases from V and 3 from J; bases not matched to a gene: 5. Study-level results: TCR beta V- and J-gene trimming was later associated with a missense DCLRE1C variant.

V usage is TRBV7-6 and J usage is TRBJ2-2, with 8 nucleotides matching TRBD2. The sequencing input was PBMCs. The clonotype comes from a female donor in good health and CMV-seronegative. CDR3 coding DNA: TGTGCCAGCAGCTTAATTGCGGGAGGATACACCGGGGAGCTGTTTTTT. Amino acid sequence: CASSLIAGGYTGELFF.